This T cell receptor beta chain appears in the sequencing data of a study of beta chain features in type 1 diabetes. Study-level results: Across all four CD4+ subsets, people with type 1 diabetes showed modestly shorter TCRB CDR3s.

For this clone: The antigen is not known.

Expressed TCRB transcripts were sequenced because the entire RNA isolate underwent reverse transcription. Produced via immunoSEQ multiplex PCR; TCRdb's table is partial and in-frame only. The repertoire includes over 100,000 clones, almost 40% of them detected once, and about 0.07% sits in the top ten. There are 16 residues in the CDR3. V lost 5 bases to trimming and J lost 2 bases, with 16 bases between them. Looked up from germline, CDR1 is SGHVS and CDR2 is FQNEAQ. The sequence came from a woman between 18 and 29 years old in good health. What was sequenced was stem cell memory CD4+ T cells from blood. The rearrangement uses TRBV7-8 and TRBJ1-5, with a weak D call TRBD1 (6 bases). The CDR3 protein is CASSPHREIGNQPQHF. CDR3 DNA sequence: TGTGCCAGCAGCCCCCACAGGGAGATAGGCAATCAGCCCCAGCATTTT.